Reported below is one T cell receptor (beta chain). Its antigen remains unidentified. The data are from a study of CD8 T cells in ankylosing spondylitis. MiXCR, run by TCRdb on the 5' RACE reads, gives a single entry per CDR3 protein. The profile shows 150,000 or so distinct CDR3 sequences, 30% to 35% of them singletons. The CDR3 spans 12 residues. Germline V CDR1 and CDR2: SQVTM, ANQGSEA. V was pared by 6 bases and J by 5 bases, with 13 bases between. Findings and caveats of the study: The study identified a TCR beta motif of seven or eight highly homologous variants that appeared characteristic of ankylosing spondylitis blood. Earlier authors reported some of these motif variants in reactive arthritis synovial fluid and blood.

Specimen: synovial fluid, either unsorted or a sorted T cell fraction (not recorded which). The source is a male donor with ankylosing spondylitis. The chain joins TRBV29-1 to TRBJ1-1, with D perhaps matching TRBD1 (5 bases). The CDR3 protein is CSVAGKGTEAFF. The CDR3 bases are TGCAGCGTCGCAGGGAAAGGGACTGAAGCTTTCTTT.